This TCR beta chain was observed in a study of blood T cell repertoires in COVID-19. Trimming at V came to 5 bases and at J to 4 bases, leaving 7 bases not matched to a gene. This CDR3 comprises 15 residues. Germline V gene data show CDR1 as SGHRS and CDR2 as YFSETQ. Ages ranged from about 18 to 89 years, with residence in around 24 US areas. Participants' reported clinical history set cohort assignment. Exposed enrollees encountered a COVID-19 case at some point within 2 weeks before study entry. Only in-frame clones appear in the TCRdb table, and some are missing; sequencing was by immunoSEQ multiplex PCR. The sample records about 320,000 clones, less than 85% being singletons.

This TCR derives from a woman aged 25-40 years who had been exposed to COVID-19. Material for sequencing was PBMCs or T cells enriched from blood (not recorded which). This rearrangement joins TRBV5-1 to TRBJ2-2, with TRBD2 matching 8 bases. CDR3 residues: CASRPSGSTTGELFF. The CDR3 DNA follows: TGCGCCAGCAGGCCCAGCGGGAGTACCACCGGGGAGCTGTTTTTT.